The 28 T cell receptor beta chains given below trace back to one sample, sequenced in a study of cytomegalovirus exposure and HLA in healthy donors. It was with 60 Vbeta and 13 Jbeta primers that the PCR ran. Sequencing used immunoSEQ multiplex PCR; TCRdb keeps in-frame clones, though not all of them. Counted here are approximately 64,000 clones, over 70% occurring once; the ten biggest clones make up about 4.8%. What was sequenced was PBMCs. All receptors come from a male donor in good health and CMV-seropositive.

The V and J genes are TRBV6-5 and TRBJ1-4; no clear D gene. CDR1 and CDR2 from the germline V gene are MNHEY and SVGAGI. The CDR3 runs to 12 residues. Trimming cost V 6 bases and J 4 bases, with 6 bases left between them. Here the CDR3 DNA reads TGTGCCAGCAGACGACTTAATGAAAAACTGTTTTTT. It is translated as CASRRLNEKLFF.

V usage is TRBV27 and J usage is TRBJ1-2; D unresolved. This CDR3 has 13 amino acids. CDR1 is MNHEY and CDR2 is SMNVEV in the germline V gene (reference sequence). V lost 4 bases and J lost 2, with 8 bases in between. The CDR3 is CASSYNTNYGYTF. The CDR3 coding sequence is TGTGCCAGCAGTTATAACACGAACTATGGCTACACCTTC.

The CDR3 bases are TGTGCCAGCAGCTTAGAGGCAGGGCAGTCCTACGAGCAGTACTTC. Encoded protein: CASSLEAGQSYEQYF. The gene calls are TRBV11-2 and TRBJ2-7; D is perhaps TRBD1 (5 bases). The CDR3 length is 15 residues. Germline V CDR1 and CDR2: SGHAT, FQNNGV. V lost 0 bases, J lost 1 base, and 10 bases lay in between.

This chain joins TRBV29-1 and TRBJ1-1, with D unclear. Trimming pared 4 bases from V and 1 base from J, leaving 10 bases between. The CDR3 has 13 residues. Germline lookup yields CDR1 SQVTM and CDR2 ANQGSEA. CDR3 residues: CSVGAGRNTEAFF. The DNA of the CDR3 is TGCAGCGTTGGTGCGGGTAGGAACACTGAAGCTTTCTTT.

This clone was seen only a few times. The chain is built from TRBV19 and TRBJ2-7; TRBD2 matches at 13 bases. The ends lost 6 bases at V and 3 bases at J; junction bases unmatched: 8. CDR1 LNHDA and CDR2 SQIVND come from the germline V gene (reference sequence). This CDR3 is 16 amino acids long. This chain's CDR3 is CASSPSGTSGVYEQYF. CDR3 DNA sequence: TGTGCCAGTAGCCCGTCCGGGACTAGCGGGGTCTACGAGCAGTACTTC.

V gene TRBV9 combines with J gene TRBJ1-3; 7 bases align to TRBD1. Unmatched junction bases numbered 7, after V lost 0 bases and J lost 7 bases. This CDR3 has 15 residues. Germline CDR1 reads SGDLS; CDR2 reads YYNGEE. The CDR3 loop is CASSVEGTAVNTIYF. The CDR3 nucleotides are TGTGCCAGCAGCGTAGAGGGGACAGCAGTCAACACCATATATTTT. The full variable domain, with the rest looked up from reference TRBV9 and TRBJ1-3, is DSGVTQTPKHLITATGQRVTLRCSPRSGDLSVYWYQQSLDQGLQFLIQYYNGEERAKGNILERFSAQQFPDLHSELNLSSLELGDSALYFCASSVEGTAVNTIYFGEGSWLTVV.

This clone was detected only a few times. The chain couples TRBV7-3 to TRBJ1-1; TRBD1 agrees at 8 bases. The CDR3 is 15 residues long. V was pared by 4 bases and J by 7 bases, with 11 bases of the junction left unmatched. In germline, CDR1 is SGHTA, CDR2 FQGTGA. CDR3 DNA: TGTGCCAGCAGCTCGAACAGGGGGAAGGGAGTTGAAGCTTTCTTT. Translating it yields CASSSNRGKGVEAFF.

This clone was observed a few times. The rearrangement links TRBV6-5 to TRBJ1-3; D unresolved. Germline CDR1 is MNHEY and CDR2 is SVGAGI. V shed 5 bases and J shed 4 bases, with 15 bases lying between them. The length of the CDR3 is 15 residues. CDR3 amino acids: CASSPRGGRGNTIYF. DNA of the CDR3: TGTGCCAGCAGTCCCCGGGGAGGGAGAGGAAACACCATATATTTT.

This sequence joins TRBV6-6 and TRBJ1-2, with D perhaps matching TRBD1 (6 bases). Trimming shortened V by 4 bases and J by 3 bases, and 12 bases separated the two germline ends. CDR3 length: 14 residues. Germline V lookup: CDR1 MNHNY, CDR2 SVGAGI (reference sequence). CDR3 DNA: TGTGCCAGCAGTTCCCAGACAGGAGACTATGGCTACACCTTC. It codes for CASSSQTGDYGYTF.

The chain recombines TRBV7-9 with TRBJ2-6; a weak D match, TRBD2 (5 bases). Germline V gene lookup returns CDR1 SEHNR and CDR2 FQNEAQ (reference sequence). Trimming took off 2 bases at V and 0 bases at J, with 14 bases between the two ends. The CDR3 spans 18 residues. The CDR3 region is CASSLPSKRSSGANVLTF. The CDR3 DNA reads as TGTGCCAGCAGCTTACCGTCTAAGCGGAGCTCTGGGGCCAACGTCCTGACTTTC.

The chain uses TRBV19 and TRBJ2-5, with a tentative D call TRBD2 (6 bases). V was pared by 1 base and J by 2 bases, with 11 bases between. Per the germline V gene, CDR1 is LNHDA and CDR2 is SQIVND (reference sequence). The CDR3 extends over 15 amino acids. This CDR3 reads CASSIGGTVQETQYF. In nucleotides, the CDR3 is TGTGCCAGTAGTATAGGGGGGACTGTTCAAGAGACCCAGTACTTC.

The V and J genes are TRBV7-2 and TRBJ1-1; the D gene is possibly TRBD1 (6 bases). Trimming removed 4 bases from V and 1 base from J, with 10 bases in between. From germline, CDR1 is SGHTA and CDR2 FQGNSA. The CDR3 contains 14 residues. The CDR3 DNA reads TGTGCCAGCAGCTCTTTGACAGGGAACACTGAAGCTTTCTTT. This sequence encodes CASSSLTGNTEAFF.

The chain joins TRBV5-6 to TRBJ2-2; possibly TRBD1 for D (6 bases). Germline V gene sequence: CDR1 SGHDT, CDR2 YYEEEE. This CDR3 region has 15 residues. The V end lost 3 bases, the J end lost 1 base, and 10 bases lay between the germline ends. The CDR3 sequence: CASSYLGQNTGELFF. CDR3 nucleotide sequence: TGTGCCAGCAGCTACCTGGGACAGAACACCGGGGAGCTGTTTTTT.

This sequence joins TRBV9 and TRBJ1-3; TRBD1 is a possible D gene (6 bases). V lost 0 bases to trimming and J lost 1 base, with 11 bases between them. Germline CDR1 reads SGDLS; CDR2 reads YYNGEE. The CDR3 covers 16 residues. Here the CDR3 reads CASSVEPRGSGNTIYF. CDR3 DNA: TGTGCCAGCAGCGTAGAACCAAGGGGGTCTGGAAACACCATATATTTT.

V gene TRBV29-1 combines with J gene TRBJ1-1; TRBD1 matches 7 bases. With V trimmed by 6 bases and J by 3 bases, 4 bases remained unmatched. Germline CDR1 and CDR2: SQVTM and ANQGSEA. The CDR3 has 12 amino acids. CDR3 loop: CSVRQGDTEAFF. The CDR3 DNA reads TGCAGCGTCCGACAGGGCGACACTGAAGCTTTCTTT. The complete variable domain, with remaining parts taken from reference TRBV29-1 and TRBJ1-1, reads SAVISQKPSRDICQRGTSLTIQCQVDSQVTMMFWYRQQPGQSLTLIATANQGSEATYESGFVIDKFPISRPNLTFSTLTVSNMSPEDSSIYLCSVRQGDTEAFFGQGTRLTVV.

V usage is TRBV4-1 and J usage is TRBJ2-7; 10 positions match TRBD1. Germline-derived CDR1 and CDR2 are MGHRA and YSYEKL. This CDR3 comprises 16 residues. The V gene end was trimmed by 1 base and the J gene end by 9 bases; junction bases not matched to a gene: 12. The CDR3 protein is CASSQASGTGDRRQYF. DNA for the CDR3: TGCGCCAGCAGCCAAGCGTCGGGGACAGGGGACCGCCGGCAGTACTTC.

This chain joins TRBV18 and TRBJ2-1; 10 bases line up with TRBD2. The CDR3 loop spans 17 amino acids. V shed 2 bases and J 9 bases; nucleotides not matched to a gene: 13. Germline loops: CDR1 KGHSH, CDR2 LQKENI. Here the CDR3 reads CASSPALAGASVGEQFF. In nucleotides, the CDR3 is TGTGCCAGCTCACCAGCGCTAGCGGGGGCGTCGGTGGGTGAGCAGTTCTTC.

The chain couples TRBV9 to TRBJ2-2; D is possibly TRBD2 (6 bases). CDR1 and CDR2 from the germline V gene are SGDLS and YYNGEE. CDR3 length equals 13 residues. Trimming removed 2 bases at V and 7 bases at J, with 9 bases between. CDR3 region: CASSVGGSGELFF. The CDR3 DNA follows: TGTGCCAGCAGCGTTGGGGGGAGCGGGGAGCTGTTTTTT.

The chain combines TRBV11-2 with TRBJ2-3, with no clear D. V was cut by 5 bases and J by 1 base, with 4 bases left in between. The length of the CDR3 is 12 residues. Germline V lookup: CDR1 SGHAT, CDR2 FQNNGV. CDR3 sequence (DNA): TGTGCCAGCAGCCCCGGCACAGATACGCAGTATTTT. Protein sequence: CASSPGTDTQYF.

V gene TRBV11-2 combines with J gene TRBJ2-1; 12 bases match TRBD1. Losses at the gene ends were 10 bases for V and 7 bases for J; bases not matched to a gene: 8. Germline V lookup: CDR1 SGHAT, CDR2 FQNNGV. The CDR3 is 14 residues long. The DNA of the CDR3 is TGTGCCACCAAGGGACAGGGGGCGTGGAATGAGCAGTTCTTC. This codes for CATKGQGAWNEQFF.

The rearrangement uses TRBV30 and TRBJ2-5; no clear D. V was cut by 0 bases and J by 2 bases, with 16 bases left in between. Germline V gene data show CDR1 as GTSNPN and CDR2 as SVGIG (reference sequence). This CDR3 spans 16 amino acids. The CDR3 bases are TGTGCCTGGAGTGTACGGCGAGTGTCCAGGCAAGAGACCCAGTACTTC. Translating it yields CAWSVRRVSRQETQYF.

The chain joins TRBV5-8 to TRBJ1-4; D call uncertain. Germline CDR1 and CDR2: SGHTS and YDEGEE. CDR3 length: 15 residues. The V end lost 0 bases, the J end lost 8 bases, and 14 bases lay between the germline ends. CDR3 nucleotide sequence: TGTGCCAGCAGCTTGGACGCGGGCCCACTCGAAAAACTGTTTTTT. Its translation: CASSLDAGPLEKLFF. Full variable domain (outside the CDR3, taken from reference TRBV5-8 and TRBJ1-4): EAGVTQSPTHLIKTRGQQATLRCSPISGHTSVYWYQQALGLGLQFLLWYDEGEERNRGNFPPRFSGRQFPNYSSELNVNALELEDSALYLCASSLDAGPLEKLFFGSGTQLSVL.

The J gene is TRBJ2-2, the V gene TRBV10-2; 8 positions agree with TRBD2. The CDR3 sequence is 15 residues long. Losses at the gene ends were 8 bases for V and 1 base for J; bases not matched to a gene: 6. The germline V gene encodes CDR1 WSHSY and CDR2 SAAADI. CDR3 coding DNA: TGCGCCAGCCAACCAACTAGCGGGAACACCGGGGAGCTGTTTTTT. The encoded protein is CASQPTSGNTGELFF.

The V gene is TRBV4-2, the J gene TRBJ1-4; TRBD1 matches at 7 bases. The CDR3 loop spans 15 amino acids. V trimming: 1 base; J trimming: 8 bases; junction bases outside the gene matches: 7. In germline, CDR1 is LGHNA, CDR2 YNFKEQ. The CDR3 loop is CASSQVQGEREKLFF. The CDR3 DNA reads TGTGCCAGCAGCCAAGTTCAGGGGGAAAGGGAAAAACTGTTTTTT.

CDR3 loop: CASSLEVGQPQHF. In DNA, the CDR3 is TGTGCCAGCAGCTTAGAGGTGGGCCAGCCCCAGCATTTT. The chain joins TRBV7-6 to TRBJ1-5; D remains ambiguous. V was shortened by 1 base and J by 7 bases, with 8 bases between the two germline ends. The germline gives CDR1 SGHVS, CDR2 FNYEAQ. The CDR3 contains 13 residues.

This clone was seen a single time. The V and J genes are TRBV27 and TRBJ2-7; TRBD1 matches 8 bases. V shed 10 bases, J shed 4 bases, and the junction held 6 bases outside the gene matches. Per the germline V gene, CDR1 is MNHEY and CDR2 is SMNVEV (reference sequence). The CDR3 length is 12 residues. The CDR3 spells CATQGAPYEQYF. CDR3 nucleotide sequence: TGTGCCACCCAGGGGGCCCCGTACGAGCAGTACTTC.

V gene TRBV6-4 combines with J gene TRBJ1-3; 7 positions match TRBD1. Germline CDR1 and CDR2: MRHNA and SNTAGT. This CDR3 region has 16 residues. Trimming at V came to 5 bases and at J to 3 bases, leaving 10 bases not matched to a gene. CDR3 sequence: CASSYETGFSGNTIYF. The CDR3 DNA reads as TGTGCCAGCAGTTACGAGACAGGGTTCAGTGGAAACACCATATATTTT.

This chain connects TRBV9 to TRBJ2-2; D is possibly TRBD1 (6 bases). The V gene lost 4 bases and the J gene lost 3 bases, with 13 bases spanning the gap. The germline V gene has CDR1 SGDLS and CDR2 YYNGEE. This CDR3 spans 15 amino acids. CDR3 sequence reads: CASSQQGGYTGELFF. In DNA, the CDR3 is TGTGCCAGCAGCCAACAGGGTGGTTACACCGGGGAGCTGTTTTTT.